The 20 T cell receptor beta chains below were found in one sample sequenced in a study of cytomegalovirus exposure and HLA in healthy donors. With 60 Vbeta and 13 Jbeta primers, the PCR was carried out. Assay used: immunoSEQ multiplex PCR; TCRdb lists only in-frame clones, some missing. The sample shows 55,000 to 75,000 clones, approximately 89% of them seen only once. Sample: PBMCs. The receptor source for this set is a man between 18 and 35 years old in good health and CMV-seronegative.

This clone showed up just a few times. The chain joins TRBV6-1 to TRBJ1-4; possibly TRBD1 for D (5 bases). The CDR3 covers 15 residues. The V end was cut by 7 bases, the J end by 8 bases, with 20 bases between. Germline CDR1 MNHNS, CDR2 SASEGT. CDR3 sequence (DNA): TGTGCCAGCATTTCTGTCGCGACAGTAGGGGAAAAACTGTTTTTT. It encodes CASISVATVGEKLFF.

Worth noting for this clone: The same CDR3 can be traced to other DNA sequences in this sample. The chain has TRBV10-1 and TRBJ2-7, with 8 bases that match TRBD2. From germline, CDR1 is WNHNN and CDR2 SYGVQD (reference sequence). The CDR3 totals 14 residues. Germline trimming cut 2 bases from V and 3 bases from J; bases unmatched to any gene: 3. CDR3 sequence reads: CASSEGSGGYEQYF. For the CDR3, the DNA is TGCGCCAGCAGTGAGGGAAGCGGGGGCTACGAGCAGTACTTC.

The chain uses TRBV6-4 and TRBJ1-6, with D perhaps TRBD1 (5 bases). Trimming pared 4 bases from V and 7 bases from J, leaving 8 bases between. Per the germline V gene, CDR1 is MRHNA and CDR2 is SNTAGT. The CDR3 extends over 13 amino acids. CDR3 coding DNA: TGTGCCAGCAGTGTAGACAGAAATTCACCCCTCCACTTT. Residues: CASSVDRNSPLHF.

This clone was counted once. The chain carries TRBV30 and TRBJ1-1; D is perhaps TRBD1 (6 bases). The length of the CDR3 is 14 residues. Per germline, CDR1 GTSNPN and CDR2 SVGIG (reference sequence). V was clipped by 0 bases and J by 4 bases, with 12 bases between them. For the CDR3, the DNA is TGTGCCTGGAGTGTTTTCAGGGGCGGCACTGAAGCTTTCTTT. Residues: CAWSVFRGGTEAFF.

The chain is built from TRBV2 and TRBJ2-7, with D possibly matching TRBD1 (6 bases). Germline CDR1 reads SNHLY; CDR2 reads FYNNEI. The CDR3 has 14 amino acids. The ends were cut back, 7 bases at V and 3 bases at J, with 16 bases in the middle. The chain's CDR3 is CASKDSSPFYEQYF. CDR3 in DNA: TGTGCCAGCAAGGACAGTTCACCCTTCTACGAGCAGTACTTC. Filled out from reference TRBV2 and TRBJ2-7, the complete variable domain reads EPEVTQTPSHQVTQMGQEVILRCVPISNHLYFYWYRQILGQKVEFLVSFYNNEISEKSEIFDDQFSVERPDGSNFTLKIRSTKLEDSAMYFCASKDSSPFYEQYFGPGTRLTVT.

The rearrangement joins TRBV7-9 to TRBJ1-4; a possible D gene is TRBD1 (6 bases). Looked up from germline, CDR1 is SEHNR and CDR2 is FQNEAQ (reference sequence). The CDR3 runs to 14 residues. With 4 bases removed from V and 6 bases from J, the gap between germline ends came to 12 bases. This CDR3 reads CASSSTGLDEKLFF. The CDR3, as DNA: TGTGCCAGCAGCTCCACAGGGTTAGATGAAAAACTGTTTTTT.

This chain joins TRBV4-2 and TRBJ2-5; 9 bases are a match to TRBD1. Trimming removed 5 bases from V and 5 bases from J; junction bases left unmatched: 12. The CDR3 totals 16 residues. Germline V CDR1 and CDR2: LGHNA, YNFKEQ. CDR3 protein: CASSSFPGQGSETQYF. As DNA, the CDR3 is TGTGCCAGCAGCTCCTTTCCCGGACAGGGGTCGGAGACCCAGTACTTC.

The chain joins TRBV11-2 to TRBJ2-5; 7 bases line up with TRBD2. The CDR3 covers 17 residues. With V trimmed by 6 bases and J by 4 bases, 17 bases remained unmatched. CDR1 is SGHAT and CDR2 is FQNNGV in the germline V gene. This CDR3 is CASRTLTGGRLGETQYF. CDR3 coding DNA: TGTGCCAGCAGGACCCTAACGGGAGGCCGGTTGGGAGAGACCCAGTACTTC.

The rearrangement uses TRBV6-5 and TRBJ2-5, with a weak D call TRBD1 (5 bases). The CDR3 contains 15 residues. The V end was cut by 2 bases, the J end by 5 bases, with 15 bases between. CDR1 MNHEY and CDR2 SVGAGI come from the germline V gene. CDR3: CASSYRPGLAETQYF. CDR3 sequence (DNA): TGTGCCAGCAGTTACCGTCCAGGGTTGGCGGAGACCCAGTACTTC.

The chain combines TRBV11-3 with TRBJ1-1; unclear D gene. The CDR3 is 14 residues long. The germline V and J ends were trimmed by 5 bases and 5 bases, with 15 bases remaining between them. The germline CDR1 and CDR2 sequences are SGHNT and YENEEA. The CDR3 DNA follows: TGTGCCAGCAGCCCCGGAGGTGGGAAGACTGAAGCTTTCTTT. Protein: CASSPGGGKTEAFF.

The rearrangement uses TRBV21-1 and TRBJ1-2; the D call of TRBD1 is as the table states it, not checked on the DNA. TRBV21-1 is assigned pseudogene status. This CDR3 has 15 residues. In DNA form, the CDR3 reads TGTGCCAGCAGCAGCCCATCAGGGGGACTCTATGGCTACACCTTC. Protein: CASSSPSGGLYGYTF.

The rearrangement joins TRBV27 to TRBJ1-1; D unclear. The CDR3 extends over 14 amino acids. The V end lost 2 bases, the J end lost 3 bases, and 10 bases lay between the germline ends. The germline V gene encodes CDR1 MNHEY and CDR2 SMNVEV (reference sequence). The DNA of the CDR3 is TGTGCCAGCAGTTTAGGCCTCGCCGACACTGAAGCTTTCTTT. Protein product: CASSLGLADTEAFF.

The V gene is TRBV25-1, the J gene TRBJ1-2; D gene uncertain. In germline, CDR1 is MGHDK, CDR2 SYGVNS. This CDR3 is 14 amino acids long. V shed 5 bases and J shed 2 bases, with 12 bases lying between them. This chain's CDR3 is CASSWSPQNYGYTF. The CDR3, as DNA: TGTGCCAGCAGTTGGTCTCCGCAGAACTATGGCTACACCTTC.

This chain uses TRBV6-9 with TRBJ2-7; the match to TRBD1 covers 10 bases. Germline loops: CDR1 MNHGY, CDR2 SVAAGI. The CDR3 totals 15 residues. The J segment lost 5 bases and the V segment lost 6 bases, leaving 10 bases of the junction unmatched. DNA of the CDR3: TGTGCCAGCAGATACCGGGACAGGGGAGTGAACGAGCAGTACTTC. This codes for CASRYRDRGVNEQYF.

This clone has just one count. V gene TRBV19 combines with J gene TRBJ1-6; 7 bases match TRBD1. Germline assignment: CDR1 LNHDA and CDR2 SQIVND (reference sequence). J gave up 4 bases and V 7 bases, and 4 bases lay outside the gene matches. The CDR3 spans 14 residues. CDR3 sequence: CASTEGQYNSPLHF. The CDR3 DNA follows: TGTGCCAGTACCGAGGGACAGTATAATTCACCCCTCCACTTT.

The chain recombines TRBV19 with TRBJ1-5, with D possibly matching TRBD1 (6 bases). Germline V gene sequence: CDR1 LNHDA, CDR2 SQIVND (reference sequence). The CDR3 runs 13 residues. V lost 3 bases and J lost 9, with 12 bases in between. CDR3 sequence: CASSMAGVPPQHF. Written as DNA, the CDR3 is TGTGCCAGTAGTATGGCAGGGGTCCCGCCCCAGCATTTT.

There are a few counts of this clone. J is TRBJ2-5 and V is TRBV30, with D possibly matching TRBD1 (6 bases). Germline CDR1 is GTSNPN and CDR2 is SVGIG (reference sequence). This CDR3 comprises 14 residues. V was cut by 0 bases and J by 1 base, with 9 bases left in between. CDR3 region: CAWSVLGGQETQYF. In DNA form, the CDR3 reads TGTGCCTGGAGTGTACTAGGGGGCCAAGAGACCCAGTACTTC. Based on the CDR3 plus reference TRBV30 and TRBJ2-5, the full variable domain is SQTIHQWPATLVQPVGSPLSLECTVEGTSNPNLYWYRQAAGRGLQLLFYSVGIGQISSEVPQNLSASRPQDRQFILSSKKLLLSDSGFYLCAWSVLGGQETQYFGPGTRLLVL.

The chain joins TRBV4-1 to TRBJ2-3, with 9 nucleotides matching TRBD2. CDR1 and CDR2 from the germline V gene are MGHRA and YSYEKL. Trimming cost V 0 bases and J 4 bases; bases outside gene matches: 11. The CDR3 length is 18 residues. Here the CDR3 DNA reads TGCGCCAGCAGCCAAGAAGGGGGTGCGGGGGGGCGTGCAGATACGCAGTATTTT. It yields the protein CASSQEGGAGGRADTQYF.

This CDR3 reads CASSFRDTEAFF. The CDR3 DNA is TGTGCCAGCAGCTTCCGGGACACTGAAGCTTTCTTT. The chain couples TRBV5-4 to TRBJ1-1; D gene ambiguous. V was clipped by 2 bases and J by 3 bases, with 5 bases between them. The CDR3 is 12 amino acids. In germline, CDR1 is SGHNT, CDR2 YYREEE (reference sequence).

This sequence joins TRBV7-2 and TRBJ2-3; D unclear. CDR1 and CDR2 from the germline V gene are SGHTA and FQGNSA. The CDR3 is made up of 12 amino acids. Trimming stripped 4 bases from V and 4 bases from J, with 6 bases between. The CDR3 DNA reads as TGTGCCAGCAGCTCCGTCGCAGATACGCAGTATTTT. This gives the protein CASSSVADTQYF.